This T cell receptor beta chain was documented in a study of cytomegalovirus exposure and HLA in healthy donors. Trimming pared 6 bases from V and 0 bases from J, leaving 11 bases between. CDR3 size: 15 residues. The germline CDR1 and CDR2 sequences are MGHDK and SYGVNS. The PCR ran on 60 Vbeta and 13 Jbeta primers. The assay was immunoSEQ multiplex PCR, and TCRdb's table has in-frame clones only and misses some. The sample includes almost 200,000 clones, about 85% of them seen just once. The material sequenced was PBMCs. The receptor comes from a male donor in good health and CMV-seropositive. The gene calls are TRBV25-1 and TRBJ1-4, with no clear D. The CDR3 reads CASRDSGTTNEKLFF. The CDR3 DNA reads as TGTGCCAGCAGGGATTCAGGAACAACTAATGAAAAACTGTTTTTT.